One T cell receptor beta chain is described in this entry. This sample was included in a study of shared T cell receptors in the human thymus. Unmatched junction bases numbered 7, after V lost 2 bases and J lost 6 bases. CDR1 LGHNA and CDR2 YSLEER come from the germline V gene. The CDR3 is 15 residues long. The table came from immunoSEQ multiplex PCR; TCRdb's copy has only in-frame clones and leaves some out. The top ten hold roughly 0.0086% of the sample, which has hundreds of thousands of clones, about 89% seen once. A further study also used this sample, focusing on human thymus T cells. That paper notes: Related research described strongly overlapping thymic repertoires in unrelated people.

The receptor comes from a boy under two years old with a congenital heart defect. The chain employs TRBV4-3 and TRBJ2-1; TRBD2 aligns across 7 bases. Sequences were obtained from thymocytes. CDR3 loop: CASSQPSGRINEQFF. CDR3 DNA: TGCGCCAGCAGCCAACCTAGCGGCAGAATCAATGAGCAGTTCTTC.